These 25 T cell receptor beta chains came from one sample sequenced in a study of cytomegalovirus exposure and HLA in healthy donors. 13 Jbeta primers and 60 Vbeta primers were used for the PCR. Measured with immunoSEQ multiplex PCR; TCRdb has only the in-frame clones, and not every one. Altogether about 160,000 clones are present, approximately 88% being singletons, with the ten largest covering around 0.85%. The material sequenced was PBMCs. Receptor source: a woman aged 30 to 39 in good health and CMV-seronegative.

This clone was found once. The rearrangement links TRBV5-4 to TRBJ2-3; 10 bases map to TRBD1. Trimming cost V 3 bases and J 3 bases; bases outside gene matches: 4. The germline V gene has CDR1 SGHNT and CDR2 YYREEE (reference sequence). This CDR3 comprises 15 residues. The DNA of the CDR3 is TGTGCCAGCAGCTACGACAGGGGGCGGACAGATACGCAGTATTTT. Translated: CASSYDRGRTDTQYF.

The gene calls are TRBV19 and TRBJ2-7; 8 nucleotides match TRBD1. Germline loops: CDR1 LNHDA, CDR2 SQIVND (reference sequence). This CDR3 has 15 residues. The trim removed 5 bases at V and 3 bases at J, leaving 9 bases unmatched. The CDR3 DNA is TGTGCCAGTAGTCCCGGACAGGGAGCCGACTACGAGCAGTACTTC. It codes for CASSPGQGADYEQYF.

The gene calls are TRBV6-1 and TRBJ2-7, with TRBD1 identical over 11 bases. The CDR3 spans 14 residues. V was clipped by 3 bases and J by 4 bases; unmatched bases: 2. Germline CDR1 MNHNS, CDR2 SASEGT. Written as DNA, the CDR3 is TGTGCCAGCAGTGAGGGACAGGGGGGGTACGAGCAGTACTTC. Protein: CASSEGQGGYEQYF.

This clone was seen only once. Here the CDR3 reads CASSLVAGYSNQPQHF. In DNA form, the CDR3 reads TGTGCCAGCAGCTTAGTTGCCGGGTACAGCAATCAGCCCCAGCATTTT. The rearrangement links TRBV11-2 to TRBJ1-5; D is ambiguous. The germline V gene has CDR1 SGHAT and CDR2 FQNNGV. The CDR3 consists of 16 residues. V lost 1 base and J 1 base, leaving 11 bases between the germline ends. Full variable domain (remainder filled in from reference TRBV11-2 and TRBJ1-5): EAGVAQSPRYKIIEKRQSVAFWCNPISGHATLYWYQQILGQGPKLLIQFQNNGVVDDSQLPKDRFSAERLKGVDSTLKIQPAKLEDSAVYLCASSLVAGYSNQPQHFGDGTRLSIL.

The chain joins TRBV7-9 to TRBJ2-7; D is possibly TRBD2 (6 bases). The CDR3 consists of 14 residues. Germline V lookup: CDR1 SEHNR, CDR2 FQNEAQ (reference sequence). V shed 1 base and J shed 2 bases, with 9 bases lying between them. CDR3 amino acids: CASSLGGTPYEQYF. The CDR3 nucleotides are TGTGCCAGCAGCTTAGGCGGGACTCCCTACGAGCAGTACTTC.

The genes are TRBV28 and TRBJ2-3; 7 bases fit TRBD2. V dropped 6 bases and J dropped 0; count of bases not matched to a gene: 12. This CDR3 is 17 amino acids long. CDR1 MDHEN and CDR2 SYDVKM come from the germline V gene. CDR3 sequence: CASSSGEAGTSTDTQYF. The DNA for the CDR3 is TGTGCCAGCAGCAGTGGGGAAGCGGGAACTAGCACAGATACGCAGTATTTT.

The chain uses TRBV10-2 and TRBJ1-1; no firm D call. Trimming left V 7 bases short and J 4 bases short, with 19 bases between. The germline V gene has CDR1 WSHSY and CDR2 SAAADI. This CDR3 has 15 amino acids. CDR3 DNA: TGCGCCAGCACCCCGGGAGCCGGGGTGGGCACTGAAGCTTTCTTT. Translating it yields CASTPGAGVGTEAFF.

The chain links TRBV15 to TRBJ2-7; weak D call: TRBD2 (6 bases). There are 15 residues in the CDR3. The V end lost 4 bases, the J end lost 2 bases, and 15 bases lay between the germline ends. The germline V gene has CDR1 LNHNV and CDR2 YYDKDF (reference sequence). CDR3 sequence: CATSTRGSGAYEQYF. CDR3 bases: TGTGCCACCAGCACCCGGGGTAGCGGAGCCTACGAGCAGTACTTC.

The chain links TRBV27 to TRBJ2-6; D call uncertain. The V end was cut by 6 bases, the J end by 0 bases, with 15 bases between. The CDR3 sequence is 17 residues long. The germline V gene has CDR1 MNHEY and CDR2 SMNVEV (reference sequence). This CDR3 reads CASSPPGLISGANVLTF. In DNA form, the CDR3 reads TGTGCCAGCAGCCCCCCAGGTTTGATCTCTGGGGCCAACGTCCTGACTTTC.

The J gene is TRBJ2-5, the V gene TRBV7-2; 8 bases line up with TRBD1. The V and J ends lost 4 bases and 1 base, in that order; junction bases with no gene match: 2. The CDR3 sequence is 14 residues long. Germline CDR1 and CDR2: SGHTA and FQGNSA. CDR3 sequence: CASSSTGGQETQYF. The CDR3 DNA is TGTGCCAGCAGCTCCACAGGGGGCCAAGAGACCCAGTACTTC.

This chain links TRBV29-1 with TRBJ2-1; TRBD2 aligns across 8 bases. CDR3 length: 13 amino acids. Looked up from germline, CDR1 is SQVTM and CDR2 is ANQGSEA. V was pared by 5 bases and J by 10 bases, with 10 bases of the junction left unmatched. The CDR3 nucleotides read TGCAGCGTTTCGCGGGGGGCTCGGGGCGAGCAGTTCTTC. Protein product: CSVSRGARGEQFF.

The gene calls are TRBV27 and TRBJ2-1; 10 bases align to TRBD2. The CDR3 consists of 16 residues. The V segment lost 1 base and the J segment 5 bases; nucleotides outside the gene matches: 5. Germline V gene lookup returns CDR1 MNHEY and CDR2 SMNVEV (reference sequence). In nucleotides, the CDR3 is TGTGCCAGCAGTTTATTTGGGACTAGCGTAGACAATGAGCAGTTCTTC. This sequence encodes CASSLFGTSVDNEQFF.

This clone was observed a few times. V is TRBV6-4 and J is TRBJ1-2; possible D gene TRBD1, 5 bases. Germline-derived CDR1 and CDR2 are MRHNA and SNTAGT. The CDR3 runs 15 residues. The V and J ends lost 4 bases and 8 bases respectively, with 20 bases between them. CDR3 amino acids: CASSAAVGGMGGYTF. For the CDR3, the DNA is TGTGCCAGCAGTGCCGCGGTCGGGGGGATGGGGGGCTACACCTTC.

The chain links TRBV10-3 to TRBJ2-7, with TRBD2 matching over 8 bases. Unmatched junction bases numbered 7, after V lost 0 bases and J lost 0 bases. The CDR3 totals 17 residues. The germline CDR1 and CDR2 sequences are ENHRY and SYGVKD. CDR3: CAISESPAGGPSYEQYF. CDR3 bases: TGTGCCATCAGTGAGTCTCCGGCGGGAGGCCCCTCCTACGAGCAGTACTTC.

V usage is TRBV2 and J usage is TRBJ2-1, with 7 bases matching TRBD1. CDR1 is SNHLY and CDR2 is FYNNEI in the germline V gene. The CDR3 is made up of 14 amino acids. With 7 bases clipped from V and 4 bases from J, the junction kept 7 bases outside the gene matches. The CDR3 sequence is CASTPGQSYNEQFF. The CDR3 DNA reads TGTGCCAGCACCCCGGGACAGTCATACAATGAGCAGTTCTTC. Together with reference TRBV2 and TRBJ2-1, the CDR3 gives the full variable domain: EPEVTQTPSHQVTQMGQEVILRCVPISNHLYFYWYRQILGQKVEFLVSFYNNEISEKSEIFDDQFSVERPDGSNFTLKIRSTKLEDSAMYFCASTPGQSYNEQFFGPGTRLTVL.

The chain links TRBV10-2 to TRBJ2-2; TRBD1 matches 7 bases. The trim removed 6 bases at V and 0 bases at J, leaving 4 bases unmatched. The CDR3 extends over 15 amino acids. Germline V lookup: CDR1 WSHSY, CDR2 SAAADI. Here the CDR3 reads CASRGTVTNTGELFF. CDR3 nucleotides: TGCGCCAGCAGAGGGACAGTGACGAACACCGGGGAGCTGTTTTTT.

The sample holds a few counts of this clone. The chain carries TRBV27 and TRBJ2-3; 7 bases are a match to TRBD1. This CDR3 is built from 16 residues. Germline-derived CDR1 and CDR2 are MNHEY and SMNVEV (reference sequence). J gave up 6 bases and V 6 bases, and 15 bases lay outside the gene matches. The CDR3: CASRSWGQRFVDTQYF. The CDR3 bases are TGTGCCAGCAGATCTTGGGGACAGAGGTTTGTGGATACGCAGTATTTT.

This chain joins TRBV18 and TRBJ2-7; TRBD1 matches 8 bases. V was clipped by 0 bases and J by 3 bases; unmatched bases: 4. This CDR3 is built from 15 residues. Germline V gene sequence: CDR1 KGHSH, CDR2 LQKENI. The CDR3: CASSPPGRGRYEQYF. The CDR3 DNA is TGTGCCAGCTCACCACCGGGCAGGGGGCGCTACGAGCAGTACTTC.

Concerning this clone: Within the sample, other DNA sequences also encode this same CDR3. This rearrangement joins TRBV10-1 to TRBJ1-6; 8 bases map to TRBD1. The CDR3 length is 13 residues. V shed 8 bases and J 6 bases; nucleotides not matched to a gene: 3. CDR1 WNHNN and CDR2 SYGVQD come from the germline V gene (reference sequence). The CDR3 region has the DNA TGCGCCAGCCAGGGGGCCGGTAATTCACCCCTCCACTTT. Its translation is CASQGAGNSPLHF.

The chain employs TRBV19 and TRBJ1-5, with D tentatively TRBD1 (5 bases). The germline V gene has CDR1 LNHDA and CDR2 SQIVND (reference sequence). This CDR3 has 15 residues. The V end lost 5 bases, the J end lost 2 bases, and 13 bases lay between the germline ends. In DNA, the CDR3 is TGTGCCAGTAGTCAATCTGGGGGGGGCAATCAGCCCCAGCATTTT. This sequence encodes CASSQSGGGNQPQHF.

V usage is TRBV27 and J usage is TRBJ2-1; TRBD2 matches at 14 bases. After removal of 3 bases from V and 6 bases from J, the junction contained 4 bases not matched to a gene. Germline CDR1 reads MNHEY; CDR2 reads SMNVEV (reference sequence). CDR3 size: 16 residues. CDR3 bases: TGTGCCAGCAGTTTGGGGACTAGCGGGGGTCTCAATGAGCAGTTCTTC. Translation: CASSLGTSGGLNEQFF.

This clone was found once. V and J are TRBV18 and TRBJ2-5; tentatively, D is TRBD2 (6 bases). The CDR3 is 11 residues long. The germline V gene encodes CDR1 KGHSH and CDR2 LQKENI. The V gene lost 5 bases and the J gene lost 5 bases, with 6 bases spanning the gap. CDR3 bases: TGTGCCAGCTCAGGGGGGGAGACCCAGTACTTC. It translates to CASSGGETQYF.

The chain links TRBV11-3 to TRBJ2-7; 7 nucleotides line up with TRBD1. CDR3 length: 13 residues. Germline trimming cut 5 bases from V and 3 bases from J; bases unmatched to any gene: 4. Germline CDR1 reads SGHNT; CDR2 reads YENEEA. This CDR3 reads CASSLGTVYEQYF. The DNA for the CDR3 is TGTGCCAGCAGCCTGGGGACAGTCTACGAGCAGTACTTC.

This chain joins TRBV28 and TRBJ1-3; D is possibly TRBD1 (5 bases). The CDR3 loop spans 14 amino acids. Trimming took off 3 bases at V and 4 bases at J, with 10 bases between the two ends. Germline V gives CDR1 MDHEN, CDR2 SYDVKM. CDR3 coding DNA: TGTGCCAGCAGTTTTCAGGACACAGGAAACACCATATATTTT. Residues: CASSFQDTGNTIYF. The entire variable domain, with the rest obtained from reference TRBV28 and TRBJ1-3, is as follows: DVKVTQSSRYLVKRTGEKVFLECVQDMDHENMFWYRQDPGLGLRLIYFSYDVKMKEKGDIPEGYSVSREKKERFSLILESASTNQTSMYLCASSFQDTGNTIYFGEGSWLTVV.

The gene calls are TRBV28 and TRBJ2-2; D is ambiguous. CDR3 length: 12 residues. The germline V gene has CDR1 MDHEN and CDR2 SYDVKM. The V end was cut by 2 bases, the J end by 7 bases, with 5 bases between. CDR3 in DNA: TGTGCCAGCAGTTTAAACGGCGGGGAGCTGTTTTTT. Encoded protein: CASSLNGGELFF.